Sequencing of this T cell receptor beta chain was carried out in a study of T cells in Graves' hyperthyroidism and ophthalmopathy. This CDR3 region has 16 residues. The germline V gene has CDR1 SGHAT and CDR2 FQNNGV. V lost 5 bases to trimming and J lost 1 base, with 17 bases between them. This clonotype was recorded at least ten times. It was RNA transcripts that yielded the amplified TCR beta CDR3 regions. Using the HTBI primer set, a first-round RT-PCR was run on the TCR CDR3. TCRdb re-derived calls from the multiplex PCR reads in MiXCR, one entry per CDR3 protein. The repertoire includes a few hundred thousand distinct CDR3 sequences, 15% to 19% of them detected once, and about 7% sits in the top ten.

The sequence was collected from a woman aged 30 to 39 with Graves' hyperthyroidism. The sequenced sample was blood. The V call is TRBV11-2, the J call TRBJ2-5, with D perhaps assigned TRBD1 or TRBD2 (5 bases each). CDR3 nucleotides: TGTGCCAGCAGCCAAACAAGGGGAGAGGGCCAAGAGACCCAGTACTTC. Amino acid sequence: CASSQTRGEGQETQYF.